The 27 T cell receptor beta chains listed next were all sequenced from one sample in a study of OX40 agonist ivuxolimab in advanced cancers. Some clones are missing from TCRdb's copy, which holds only in-frame ones; the method was immunoSEQ multiplex PCR. The table shows roughly 86,000 clones, with just over 85% occurring only once. The sequenced sample was CD4+ or CD8+ T cells sorted from blood, obtained in a trial of the OX40 agonist ivuxolimab. These TCRs come from an adult with an advanced solid tumor such as melanoma, head and neck, liver or kidney cancer.

This sequence joins TRBV27 and TRBJ2-2; unclear D gene. Germline V CDR1 and CDR2: MNHEY, SMNVEV (reference sequence). Deletions cut 0 bases from V and 0 bases from J, with 2 bases between. This CDR3 contains 14 residues. The CDR3 coding sequence is TGTGCCAGCAGTTTATCGACGAACACCGGGGAGCTGTTTTTT. Translation gives CASSLSTNTGELFF.

V usage is TRBV7-2 and J usage is TRBJ2-5, with D perhaps TRBD1 (5 bases). Germline loops: CDR1 SGHTA, CDR2 FQGNSA. The CDR3 has 14 residues. Trimming pared 7 bases from V and 4 bases from J, leaving 16 bases between. The CDR3 reads CASNQGVSAETQYF. The CDR3 DNA sequence: TGTGCCAGCAACCAGGGTGTCTCCGCAGAGACCCAGTACTTC.

The rearrangement uses TRBV7-9 and TRBJ1-4; D remains unclear. CDR3 length: 15 residues. Germline V CDR1 and CDR2: SEHNR, FQNEAQ (reference sequence). The ends were cut back, 1 base at V and 8 bases at J, with 14 bases in the middle. DNA for the CDR3: TGTGCCAGCAGCTTAGGTAGTACAACTTACGAAAAACTGTTTTTT. Protein: CASSLGSTTYEKLFF.

Here the CDR3 DNA reads TGTGCCAGCAGCTTGGGACTAGAACCCTACAATGAGCAGTTCTTC. Protein product: CASSLGLEPYNEQFF. The genes are TRBV7-2 and TRBJ2-1; 8 bases map to TRBD2. Germline CDR1 is SGHTA and CDR2 is FQGNSA. CDR3 length equals 15 residues. V gave up 3 bases and J gave up 2 bases; unmatched junction bases: 3.

The chain links TRBV4-1 to TRBJ1-1; the D is unclear. The CDR3 contains 13 residues. Germline-derived CDR1 and CDR2 are MGHRA and YSYEKL. The ends were cut back, 4 bases at V and 5 bases at J, with 11 bases in the middle. CDR3 sequence (DNA): TGCGCCAGCAGCCTCCGGGAGAAGACTGAAGCTTTCTTT. Its protein is CASSLREKTEAFF.

The V gene is TRBV5-8, the J gene TRBJ1-4; D gene unclear. The CDR3 runs 18 residues. The germline gives CDR1 SGHTS, CDR2 YDEGEE. Trimming pared 3 bases from V and 2 bases from J, leaving 20 bases between. The CDR3: CASSSGRAPGHTNEKLFF. The CDR3 DNA is TGTGCCAGCAGCTCAGGACGGGCTCCTGGGCATACTAATGAAAAACTGTTTTTT.

The J gene is TRBJ2-7, the V gene TRBV11-3, with D possibly matching TRBD2 (7 bases). This CDR3 region has 18 residues. V lost 4 bases and J lost 2, with 24 bases in between. Germline V gene data show CDR1 as SGHNT and CDR2 as YENEEA. CDR3 bases: TGTGCCAGCAGCTCGATAGGACGGACTAGGGGGAAAACCTACGAGCAGTACTTC. The encoded protein is CASSSIGRTRGKTYEQYF.

V and J are TRBV11-2 and TRBJ2-3; D uncertain. Germline V gives CDR1 SGHAT, CDR2 FQNNGV. CDR3 length: 13 amino acids. The V end lost 3 bases, the J end lost 0 bases, and 4 bases lay between the germline ends. CDR3 region: CASSFGSTDTQYF. Here the CDR3 DNA reads TGTGCCAGCAGCTTTGGCAGCACAGATACGCAGTATTTT.

About this clone: The identical CDR3 is also encoded by other nucleotide sequences in the sample. V is TRBV7-2 and J is TRBJ2-7, with 9 bases matching TRBD1. After removal of 5 bases from V and 2 bases from J, the junction contained 4 bases not matched to a gene. The CDR3 extends over 14 amino acids. Germline CDR1 reads SGHTA; CDR2 reads FQGNSA. The CDR3 DNA reads TGTGCCAGCAGCACCGGGACAGGGACCTACGAGCAGTACTTC. Translation gives CASSTGTGTYEQYF.

The J gene is TRBJ2-3, the V gene TRBV15, with D perhaps being TRBD1 or TRBD2 (6 bases each). The CDR3 covers 14 residues. Germline lookup yields CDR1 LNHNV and CDR2 YYDKDF (reference sequence). The V gene lost 0 bases and the J gene lost 4 bases, with 8 bases spanning the gap. The CDR3 sequence: CATSRDRGPDTQYF. The CDR3 DNA follows: TGTGCCACCAGCAGAGATCGGGGGCCAGATACGCAGTATTTT.

The CDR3 DNA reads TGTGCCAGCAGTGCCGGGACAGGGGCCAGCTCCTACGAGCAGTACTTC. It translates to CASSAGTGASSYEQYF. The gene calls are TRBV28 and TRBJ2-7; 10 bases map to TRBD1. This CDR3 comprises 16 residues. V lost 5 bases to trimming and J lost 0 bases; unmatched junction nucleotides: 7. Germline V gives CDR1 MDHEN, CDR2 SYDVKM.

V usage is TRBV6-1 and J usage is TRBJ2-2; 8 bases are shared with TRBD2. J lost 2 bases, V lost 1 base, and 9 bases had no gene match. CDR3 size: 18 residues. The germline V gene encodes CDR1 MNHNS and CDR2 SASEGT. CDR3 DNA sequence: TGTGCCAGCAGTGAAGTCGCGGTAGCGGGGTTTAACACCGGGGAGCTGTTTTTT. Translating gives CASSEVAVAGFNTGELFF.

The chain recombines TRBV7-8 with TRBJ1-5; 9 nucleotides match TRBD1. Trimming at V came to 5 bases and at J to 3 bases, leaving 2 bases not matched to a gene. The CDR3 is 14 residues long. Germline CDR1 SGHVS, CDR2 FQNEAQ. CDR3 coding DNA: TGTGCCAGCAGCCGGGACAGGGACAATCAGCCCCAGCATTTT. Encoded protein: CASSRDRDNQPQHF.

V and J are TRBV5-4 and TRBJ2-7; D might be TRBD1 or TRBD2, each matching 5 bases. The ends were cut back, 4 bases at V and 2 bases at J, with 10 bases in the middle. The CDR3 spans 13 residues. Per the germline V gene, CDR1 is SGHNT and CDR2 is YYREEE (reference sequence). The DNA for the CDR3 is TGTGCCAGCAGCAGGGACCGTACCTACGAGCAGTACTTC. Protein: CASSRDRTYEQYF.

V is TRBV6-5 and J is TRBJ2-7; a weak D match, TRBD1 (6 bases). The CDR3 runs 14 residues. Trimming took 6 bases from V and 2 from J, leaving 14 bases between them. Germline CDR1 and CDR2: MNHEY and SVGAGI. The CDR3 nucleotides read TGTGCCAGCAGGCCGACAGGCTGGGCCTACGAGCAGTACTTC. This translates into CASRPTGWAYEQYF.

This clone is a singleton in its sample. This rearrangement joins TRBV7-8 to TRBJ1-4, with TRBD1 matching 9 bases. The CDR3 sequence is 16 residues long. J was trimmed by 5 bases and V by 1 base; bases with no gene match: 5. Germline CDR1 SGHVS, CDR2 FQNEAQ. In DNA, the CDR3 is TGTGCCAGCAGCTTAGTTGGGACAGGGAAGAATGAAAAACTGTTTTTT. Translating gives CASSLVGTGKNEKLFF. Full variable domain (missing parts from reference TRBV7-8 and TRBJ1-4): GAGVSQSPRYKVAKRGQDVALRCDPISGHVSLFWYQQALGQGPEFLTYFQNEAQLDKSGLPSDRFFAERPEGSVSTLKIQRTQQEDSAVYLCASSLVGTGKNEKLFFGSGTQLSVL.

V usage is TRBV4-2 and J usage is TRBJ2-3; unclear D gene. This CDR3 is 15 amino acids long. CDR1 LGHNA and CDR2 YNFKEQ come from the germline V gene. Trimming took off 4 bases at V and 4 bases at J, with 15 bases between the two ends. CDR3 amino acids: CASSLRAEDADTQYF. The CDR3 nucleotides read TGTGCCAGCAGCCTCCGGGCCGAGGACGCAGATACGCAGTATTTT.

The chain carries TRBV28 and TRBJ1-2; D unclear. This CDR3 is built from 13 residues. The germline V gene encodes CDR1 MDHEN and CDR2 SYDVKM. V gave up 5 bases and J gave up 2 bases, with 9 bases separating them. The CDR3 sequence: CASSQQLNYGYTF. The DNA of the CDR3 is TGTGCCAGCAGTCAACAGCTGAACTATGGCTACACCTTC.

This clone was seen more than once but under ten times. CDR3 loop: CASSDDRWRFNQPQHF. Written as DNA, the CDR3 is TGTGCCAGCAGTGACGACAGGTGGAGGTTCAATCAGCCCCAGCATTTT. The V call is TRBV2, the J call TRBJ1-5, with D perhaps matching TRBD1 (6 bases). The CDR3 runs 16 residues. Trimming cost V 3 bases and J 3 bases, with 15 bases left between them. Germline V gene lookup returns CDR1 SNHLY and CDR2 FYNNEI. Supplemented by reference TRBV2 and TRBJ1-5, the full variable domain reads EPEVTQTPSHQVTQMGQEVILRCVPISNHLYFYWYRQILGQKVEFLVSFYNNEISEKSEIFDDQFSVERPDGSNFTLKIRSTKLEDSAMYFCASSDDRWRFNQPQHFGDGTRLSIL.

The chain has TRBV4-2 and TRBJ1-2; the D is unclear. From germline, CDR1 is LGHNA and CDR2 YNFKEQ. The length of the CDR3 is 18 residues. Trimming removed 0 bases at V and 1 base at J, with 18 bases between. The CDR3 region is CASSQDGNTGTLNYGYTF. As DNA, the CDR3 is TGTGCCAGCAGCCAAGACGGTAATACCGGAACCCTTAACTATGGCTACACCTTC.

The chain combines TRBV11-2 with TRBJ2-5, with D maybe TRBD2 (6 bases). Germline values: CDR1 SGHAT, CDR2 FQNNGV. With 1 base removed from V and 5 bases from J, the gap between germline ends came to 14 bases. The length of the CDR3 is 15 residues. DNA of the CDR3: TGTGCCAGCAGCTTAGCGGGGGTCCGAGGGGAGACCCAGTACTTC. Its translation is CASSLAGVRGETQYF.

This sequence joins TRBV6-6 and TRBJ1-2, with 8 positions matching TRBD1. The CDR3 consists of 13 residues. Germline CDR1 reads MNHNY; CDR2 reads SVGAGI (reference sequence). Trimming took 6 bases from V and 7 from J; bases not matched to a gene: 7. CDR3 in DNA: TGTGCCAGCAGGGACAGGGAAGGGAGTGGCTACACCTTC. The encoded protein is CASRDREGSGYTF.

This clone was seen only a few times. This chain links TRBV29-1 with TRBJ1-4; D may be TRBD1 (5 bases). Germline-derived CDR1 and CDR2 are SQVTM and ANQGSEA. V lost 5 bases and J 8 bases, leaving 12 bases between the germline ends. The length of the CDR3 is 12 residues. In DNA form, the CDR3 reads TGCAGCGTTTCCCAGGGTGGGGAAAAACTGTTTTTT. Translation gives CSVSQGGEKLFF.

The chain couples TRBV6-1 to TRBJ1-2; the D is unclear. The CDR3 has 15 amino acids. V was clipped by 2 bases and J by 0 bases, with 10 bases between them. CDR1 is MNHNS, CDR2 SASEGT, per germline. The CDR3 reads CASSEIFGPNYGYTF. CDR3 nucleotides: TGTGCCAGCAGTGAAATTTTTGGGCCTAACTATGGCTACACCTTC.

CDR3 sequence: CASSLASGARNEQFF. In nucleotides, the CDR3 is TGTGCCAGCAGTTTAGCTAGCGGGGCCCGGAATGAGCAGTTCTTC. V is TRBV28 and J is TRBJ2-1; 9 bases fit TRBD2. This CDR3 is built from 15 residues. Germline V gives CDR1 MDHEN, CDR2 SYDVKM. Germline trimming cut 2 bases from V and 7 bases from J; bases unmatched to any gene: 6.

V is TRBV5-1 and J is TRBJ2-7, with 13 bases lining up with TRBD2. Per germline, CDR1 SGHRS and CDR2 YFSETQ. The CDR3 sequence is 16 residues long. V lost 0 bases, J lost 6 bases, and 6 bases stayed unmatched. In DNA, the CDR3 is TGCGCCAGCAGCTTGGGGACTAGCGGGAGATCGGTCGAGCAGTACTTC. It yields the protein CASSLGTSGRSVEQYF.

CDR3 in DNA: TGCGCCAGCAGCCCGGAATTGGAAGGGTACGAGCAGTACTTC. It codes for CASSPELEGYEQYF. The chain has TRBV5-1 and TRBJ2-7; D is undetermined. The germline CDR1 and CDR2 sequences are SGHRS and YFSETQ. The CDR3 has 14 amino acids. Deletions cut 4 bases from V and 4 bases from J, with 15 bases between.